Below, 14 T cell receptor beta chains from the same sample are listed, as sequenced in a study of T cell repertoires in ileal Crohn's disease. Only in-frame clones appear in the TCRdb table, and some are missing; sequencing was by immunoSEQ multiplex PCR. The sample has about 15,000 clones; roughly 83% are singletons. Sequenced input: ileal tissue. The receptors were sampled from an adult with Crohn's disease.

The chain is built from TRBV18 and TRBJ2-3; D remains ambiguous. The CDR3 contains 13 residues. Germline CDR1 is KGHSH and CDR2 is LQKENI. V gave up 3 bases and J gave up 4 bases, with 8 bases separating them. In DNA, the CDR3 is TGTGCCAGCTCACCCGGTCTAGCAGATACGCAGTATTTT. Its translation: CASSPGLADTQYF.

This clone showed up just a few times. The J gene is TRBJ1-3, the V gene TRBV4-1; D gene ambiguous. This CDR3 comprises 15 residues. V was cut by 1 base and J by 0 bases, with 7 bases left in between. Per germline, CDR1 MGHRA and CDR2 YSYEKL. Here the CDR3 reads CASSQVRSSGNTIYF. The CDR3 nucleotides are TGCGCCAGCAGCCAAGTCAGAAGCTCTGGAAACACCATATATTTT.

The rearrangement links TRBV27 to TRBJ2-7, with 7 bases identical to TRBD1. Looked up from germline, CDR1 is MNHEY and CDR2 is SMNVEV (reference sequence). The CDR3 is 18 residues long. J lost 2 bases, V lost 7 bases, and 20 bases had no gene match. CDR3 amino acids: CASTPKGAPPDRTYEQYF. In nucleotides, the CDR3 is TGTGCCAGCACCCCAAAGGGGGCTCCCCCGGACAGAACCTACGAGCAGTACTTC.

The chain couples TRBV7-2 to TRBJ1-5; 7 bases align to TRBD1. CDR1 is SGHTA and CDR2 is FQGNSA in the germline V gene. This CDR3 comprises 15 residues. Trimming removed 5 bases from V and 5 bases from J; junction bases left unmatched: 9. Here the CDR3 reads CASSPEGGAHQPQHF. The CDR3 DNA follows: TGTGCCAGCAGCCCGGAAGGGGGCGCCCATCAGCCCCAGCATTTT.

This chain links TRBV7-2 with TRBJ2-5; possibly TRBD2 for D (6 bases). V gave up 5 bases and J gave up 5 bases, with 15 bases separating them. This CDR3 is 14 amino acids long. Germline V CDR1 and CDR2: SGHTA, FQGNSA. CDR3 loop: CASSPEGGRETQYF. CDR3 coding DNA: TGTGCCAGCAGCCCAGAGGGTGGGAGGGAGACCCAGTACTTC.

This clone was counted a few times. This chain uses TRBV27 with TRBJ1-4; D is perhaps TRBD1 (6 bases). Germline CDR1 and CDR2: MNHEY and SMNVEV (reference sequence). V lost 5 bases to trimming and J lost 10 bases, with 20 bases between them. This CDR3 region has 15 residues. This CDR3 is CASSPTTGGRGKLFF. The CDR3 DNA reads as TGTGCCAGCAGTCCCACAACGGGGGGGCGGGGAAAACTGTTTTTT.

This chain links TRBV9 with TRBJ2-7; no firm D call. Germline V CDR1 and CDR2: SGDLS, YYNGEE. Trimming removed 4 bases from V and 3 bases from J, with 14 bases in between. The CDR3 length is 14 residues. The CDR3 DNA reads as TGTGCCAGCAGCCCCGCGACAAATTACTACGAGCAGTACTTC. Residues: CASSPATNYYEQYF.

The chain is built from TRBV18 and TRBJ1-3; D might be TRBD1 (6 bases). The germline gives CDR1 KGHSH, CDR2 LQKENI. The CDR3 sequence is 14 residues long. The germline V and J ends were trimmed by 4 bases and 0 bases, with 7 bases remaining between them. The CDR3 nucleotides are TGTGCCAGCTCACGGGACAACTCTGGAAACACCATATATTTT. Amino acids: CASSRDNSGNTIYF.

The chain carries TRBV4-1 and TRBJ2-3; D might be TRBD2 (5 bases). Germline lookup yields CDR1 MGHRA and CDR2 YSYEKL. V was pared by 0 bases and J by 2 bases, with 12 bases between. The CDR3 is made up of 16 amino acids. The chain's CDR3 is CASSQDQRIYTDTQYF. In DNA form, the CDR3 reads TGCGCCAGCAGCCAAGACCAGCGGATCTACACAGATACGCAGTATTTT.

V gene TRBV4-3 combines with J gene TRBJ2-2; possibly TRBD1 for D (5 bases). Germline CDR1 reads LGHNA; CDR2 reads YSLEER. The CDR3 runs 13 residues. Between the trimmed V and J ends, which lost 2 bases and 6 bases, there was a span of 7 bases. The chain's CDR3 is CASSQSTAGELFF. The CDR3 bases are TGCGCCAGCAGCCAATCGACAGCCGGGGAGCTGTTTTTT.

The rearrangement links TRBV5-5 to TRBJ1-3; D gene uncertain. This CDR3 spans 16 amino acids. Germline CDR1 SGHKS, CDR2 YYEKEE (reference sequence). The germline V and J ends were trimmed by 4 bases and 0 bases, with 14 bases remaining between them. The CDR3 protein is CASSHGPQLSGNTIYF. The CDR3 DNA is TGTGCCAGCAGCCACGGTCCACAGCTCTCTGGAAACACCATATATTTT.

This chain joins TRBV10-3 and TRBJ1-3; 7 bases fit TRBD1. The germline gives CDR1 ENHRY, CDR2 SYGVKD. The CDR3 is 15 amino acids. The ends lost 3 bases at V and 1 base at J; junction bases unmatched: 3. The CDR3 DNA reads TGTGCCATCAGTGACGGGACAGCGTCTGGAAACACCATATATTTT. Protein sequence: CAISDGTASGNTIYF.

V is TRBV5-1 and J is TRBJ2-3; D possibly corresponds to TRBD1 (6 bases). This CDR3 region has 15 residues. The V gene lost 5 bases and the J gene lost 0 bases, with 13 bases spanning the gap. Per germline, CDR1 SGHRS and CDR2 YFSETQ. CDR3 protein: CASSGTWTSTDTQYF. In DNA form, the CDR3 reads TGCGCCAGCAGTGGGACATGGACTAGCACAGATACGCAGTATTTT.

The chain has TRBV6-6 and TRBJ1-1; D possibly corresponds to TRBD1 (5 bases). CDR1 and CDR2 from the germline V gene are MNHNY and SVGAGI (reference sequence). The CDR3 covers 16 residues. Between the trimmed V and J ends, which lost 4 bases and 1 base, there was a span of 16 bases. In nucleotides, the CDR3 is TGTGCCAGCAGTTCACCACAGGCACGAACGAACACTGAAGCTTTCTTT. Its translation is CASSSPQARTNTEAFF.